This record concerns one T cell receptor beta chain sequence. Its recognized antigen is unknown. No qualities accompany the bases; no much larger clone lies one base away. The sample carries other DNA sequences with the same CDR3. Library generation was performed with the immunoSEQ multiplex PCR assay. Alongside multiparametric flow cytometry, deep sequencing of rearranged TCR beta loci was used to profile the T cell repertoires. TCRdb re-hosts the immuneACCESS table, in-frame sequences only. Its copies lack some clones; in the studies checked, an unresolved V gene accounts for under half of them, and the cause for the rest is not known. A total of 75,000 to 95,000 clones appear in this sample, over 70% of them only once. The ten most abundant clones make up roughly 1.4% of the sample. Inclusive of the bounding cysteine and phenylalanine, the CDR3 is 12 residues long. Just the 36-base CDR3 DNA is kept, in frame starting at base 1. CDR1 and CDR2 are drawn from the germline V gene: MDHEN, SYDVKM. V loses 3 bases of germline sequence and J loses 3 bases, and the interval between the two ends is 3 bases.

The data were obtained in a study of lymphopenia after photon versus proton radiotherapy (dated by TCRdb to about 2019). In the study overall: Photon and proton radiation therapy were compared by the study for their immunological effects in patients with gastrointestinal tumors who developed high-grade lymphopenia. The roughly 20 patients in the cohort had gastrointestinal tumors, were treated with either photon or proton therapy, and subsequently developed lymphopenia. The goal of the study was to describe how the two radiation modalities differ in their effects on the immune system. What the research found in general, with its limitations: The survival association was examined only in patients who died, and the authors described better survival with proton therapy as a possibility, not as a demonstrated result. During treatment, patients who received photon therapy lost naive T cells and TCR diversity and gained effector/memory populations, whereas patients who received proton therapy remained relatively stable. Across the cohort, a larger post-nadir drop in TCR diversity was inversely correlated with overall survival time among patients who died. Once the lymphocyte count had reached its nadir, the repertoires of photon-treated patients showed oligoclonal expansion, particularly of CD8+ Temra cells, and this expansion drove the decline in diversity.

The sequence came from a man aged 60 to 69 with pancreatic cancer. This specimen was peripheral blood, taken from a patient treated with proton-based radiotherapy. This sequence uses TRBV28 and TRBJ1-3; there is no confident call for the D gene. The DNA sequence reads TGTGCCAGCAGTTTGAGTGGAAACACCATATATTTT. This sequence encodes CASSLSGNTIYF.